This TCR beta chain was identified during a study of shared clonotypes between healthy human individuals. With regard to this clone: Its cognate antigen is unknown.

Findings of the study overall: In having few donors, the study represented limited genetic and exposure-history diversity.

The data were produced by immunoSEQ multiplex PCR, yet TCRdb's version contains in-frame clones alone and is incomplete. This table has hundreds of thousands of clones, about three quarters appearing once. Trimming took 3 bases from V and 0 from J, leaving 6 bases between them. In germline, CDR1 is GTSNPN, CDR2 SVGIG (reference sequence). This CDR3 spans 14 amino acids. A split of CD4+ cells into CD45RA+ naive and CD45RA-negative memory subsets was performed. The source of this sequence is a woman aged 30 to 39 in good health. The chain couples TRBV30 to TRBJ2-6; no definite D call. Sequencing input: memory CD4+ T cells sorted from blood. Subset indicated: CD45RA-negative fraction. CDR3 DNA sequence: TGTGCCTGGAGCCGGATCTCTGGGGCCAACGTCCTGACTTTC. It encodes CAWSRISGANVLTF.